The 32 T cell receptor beta chains below were found in one sample sequenced in a study of vaccination effects on CD4 cells after COVID-19. Cultured cells yielded isolated CD4+ T cells after approximately nine days. This person's SARS-CoV-2 infection, confirmed by PCR, occurred between March and December 2020. Participants each got two BNT162b2 or mRNA-1273 vaccine doses. Antigen specificity for these receptors is unknown. Profiled with immunoSEQ multiplex PCR; TCRdb holds only in-frame clones, not every one. The sample carries about 50,000 clones, 74% recorded once. Material: CD4+ T cells from PBMCs cultured without peptide, obtained after COVID-19 vaccination. These receptors came from a human donor who had a prior SARS-CoV-2 infection.

The chain is built from TRBV6-5 and TRBJ1-2, with D possibly being TRBD1 (5 bases). The CDR3 length is 14 residues. With 0 bases removed from V and 8 bases from J, the gap between germline ends came to 13 bases. Germline lookup yields CDR1 MNHEY and CDR2 SVGAGI. CDR3 in amino acids: CASSYSLLEGGYTF. The CDR3 DNA sequence: TGTGCCAGCAGTTACTCGCTGCTGGAGGGGGGCTACACCTTC.

This clone came up once. This chain uses TRBV24-1 with TRBJ2-4, with TRBD2 as a possible D gene (5 bases). The CDR3 has 16 residues. CDR1 is KGHDR, CDR2 SFDVKD, per germline. Trimming shortened V by 4 bases and J by 0 bases, and 12 bases separated the two germline ends. The CDR3 region is CATSDSRGLAKNIQYF. CDR3 bases: TGTGCCACCAGTGACAGTAGAGGGCTAGCCAAAAACATTCAGTACTTC.

The rearrangement uses TRBV6-5 and TRBJ2-2; TRBD1 might be the D (7 bases). This CDR3 spans 15 amino acids. Trimming took 5 bases from V and 3 from J, leaving 13 bases between them. Germline CDR1 is MNHEY and CDR2 is SVGAGI. The CDR3 region has the DNA TGTGCCAGCAGTCCCCAGGGGGGATACACCGGGGAGCTGTTTTTT. It codes for CASSPQGGYTGELFF.

The CDR3 reads CASSQDWEGKLFF. The CDR3 DNA reads TGCGCCAGCAGCCAAGACTGGGAAGGGAAACTGTTTTTT. V is TRBV4-1 and J is TRBJ1-4; D not certain. This CDR3 has 13 amino acids. Between the trimmed V and J ends, which lost 0 bases and 11 bases, there was a span of 10 bases. CDR1 and CDR2 (germline): MGHRA, YSYEKL.

This clone was seen a single time. J is TRBJ1-1 and V is TRBV5-4, with 7 bases aligning to TRBD1. This CDR3 has 14 amino acids. With V trimmed by 4 bases and J by 5 bases, 8 bases remained unmatched. Germline assignment: CDR1 SGHNT and CDR2 YYREEE (reference sequence). DNA for the CDR3: TGTGCCAGCAGCCTGACCACAGGGGAAACTGAAGCTTTCTTT. Translating gives CASSLTTGETEAFF.

V gene TRBV18 combines with J gene TRBJ1-6; no definite D call. V was pared by 5 bases and J by 0 bases, with 14 bases between. CDR3 length: 17 amino acids. Germline CDR1 KGHSH, CDR2 LQKENI. CDR3 bases: TGTGCCAGCTCATCACTACAACAGAGCTCCTATAATTCACCCCTCCACTTT. Its translation: CASSSLQQSSYNSPLHF.

The chain employs TRBV3-1 (or the pseudogene TRBV3-2) and TRBJ2-2; D unresolved. V was pared by 2 bases and J by 7 bases, with 8 bases between. In germline, CDR1 is LGHDT, CDR2 YNNKEL (reference sequence). The CDR3 consists of 13 residues. CDR3 bases: TGTGCCAGCAGCCAACAGTTTAGCGGGGAGCTGTTTTTT. Translated: CASSQQFSGELFF.

This chain links TRBV14 with TRBJ1-2, with D possibly TRBD1 on 5 matching bases. Germline V gene sequence: CDR1 SGHDN, CDR2 FVKESK. The V and J ends lost 4 bases and 4 bases respectively, with 25 bases between them. CDR3 length: 18 residues. DNA of the CDR3: TGTGCCAGCAGCCCCACAAATCTGAGGGCAGGGTTAGGCTATGGCTACACCTTC. It encodes CASSPTNLRAGLGYGYTF. The full variable domain, its missing parts supplied by reference TRBV14 and TRBJ1-2, is EAGVTQFPSHSVIEKGQTVTLRCDPISGHDNLYWYRRVMGKEIKFLLHFVKESKQDESGMPNNRFLAERTGGTYSTLKVQPAELEDSGVYFCASSPTNLRAGLGYGYTFGSGTRLTVV.

The genes are TRBV11-3 and TRBJ2-6; no firm D call. The CDR3 has 14 residues. V lost 2 bases to trimming and J lost 1 base, with 3 bases between them. Germline V gene data show CDR1 as SGHNT and CDR2 as YENEEA. The CDR3 protein is CASSLLSGANVLTF. The CDR3 region has the DNA TGTGCCAGCAGCTTATTATCTGGGGCCAACGTCCTGACTTTC.

V usage is TRBV3-1 (or the pseudogene TRBV3-2) and J usage is TRBJ1-2, with TRBD1 as a possible D gene (5 bases). In germline, CDR1 is LGHDT, CDR2 YNNKEL (reference sequence). This CDR3 comprises 12 residues. The V and J ends lost 5 bases and 4 bases respectively, with 8 bases between them. CDR3 sequence (DNA): TGTGCCAGCAGCAGGGACCGCTATGGCTACACCTTC. Translating gives CASSRDRYGYTF.

The chain recombines TRBV2 with TRBJ1-5; maybe TRBD1 (6 bases). Germline assignment: CDR1 SNHLY and CDR2 FYNNEI. This CDR3 has 17 residues. The V end was cut by 6 bases, the J end by 3 bases, with 21 bases between. The CDR3 loop is CASRGGTSSAYNQPQHF. The DNA of the CDR3 is TGTGCCAGCAGGGGGGGGACATCCTCGGCTTACAATCAGCCCCAGCATTTT.

V is TRBV28 and J is TRBJ2-7; D gene ambiguous. Trimming left V 4 bases short and J 2 bases short, with 15 bases between. CDR1 and CDR2 from the germline V gene are MDHEN and SYDVKM. The CDR3 has 15 amino acids. CDR3 amino acids: CASSSGWRKTYEQYF. CDR3 DNA sequence: TGTGCCAGCAGTTCCGGGTGGCGCAAGACCTACGAGCAGTACTTC. The whole variable domain, remainder taken from reference TRBV28 and TRBJ2-7, is DVKVTQSSRYLVKRTGEKVFLECVQDMDHENMFWYRQDPGLGLRLIYFSYDVKMKEKGDIPEGYSVSREKKERFSLILESASTNQTSMYLCASSSGWRKTYEQYFGPGTRLTVT.

V gene TRBV29-1 combines with J gene TRBJ2-6, with a possible D match to TRBD2 (5 bases). The CDR3 length is 13 residues. Germline CDR1 is SQVTM and CDR2 is ANQGSEA. The V end was cut by 6 bases, the J end by 4 bases, with 10 bases between. DNA of the CDR3: TGCAGCGTGGGATGGAGGGGGGCCAACGTCCTGACTTTC. Protein product: CSVGWRGANVLTF. Looking up the rest from reference TRBV29-1 and TRBJ2-6 gives the full variable domain: SAVISQKPSRDICQRGTSLTIQCQVDSQVTMMFWYRQQPGQSLTLIATANQGSEATYESGFVIDKFPISRPNLTFSTLTVSNMSPEDSSIYLCSVGWRGANVLTFGAGSRLTVL.

This clone was recorded a few times. The chain has TRBV30 and TRBJ1-4, with unresolved D. This CDR3 contains 13 residues. Trimming removed 2 bases from V and 8 bases from J, with 12 bases in between. CDR1 is GTSNPN, CDR2 SVGIG, per germline (reference sequence). The DNA of the CDR3 is TGTGCCTGGAGTCCCACGCGATCAGAAAAACTGTTTTTT. Protein product: CAWSPTRSEKLFF. The entire variable domain, with the rest obtained from reference TRBV30 and TRBJ1-4, is as follows: SQTIHQWPATLVQPVGSPLSLECTVEGTSNPNLYWYRQAAGRGLQLLFYSVGIGQISSEVPQNLSASRPQDRQFILSSKKLLLSDSGFYLCAWSPTRSEKLFFGSGTQLSVL.

The chain recombines TRBV19 with TRBJ1-2; the match to TRBD1 covers 7 bases. The V gene's germline CDR1 is LNHDA and CDR2 SQIVND (reference sequence). CDR3 size: 16 residues. V was clipped by 7 bases and J by 8 bases; unmatched bases: 19. CDR3 sequence reads: CASTQRGDSPPGGYTF. The CDR3 nucleotides read TGTGCCAGTACTCAAAGGGGGGACAGCCCCCCGGGGGGCTACACCTTC.

Notes on this clone: The sample contains more than one DNA sequence encoding this CDR3. The gene calls are TRBV5-6 and TRBJ1-5; possible D gene TRBD1, 5 bases. Germline CDR1 SGHDT, CDR2 YYEEEE. V lost 2 bases to trimming and J lost 5 bases, with 5 bases between them. The CDR3 contains 12 residues. CDR3 nucleotide sequence: TGTGCCAGCAGCTTAGGGGATCAGCCCCAGCATTTT. This encodes CASSLGDQPQHF. Looking up the rest from reference TRBV5-6 and TRBJ1-5 gives the full variable domain: DAGVTQSPTHLIKTRGQQVTLRCSPKSGHDTVSWYQQALGQGPQFIFQYYEEEERQRGNFPDRFSGHQFPNYSSELNVNALLLGDSALYLCASSLGDQPQHFGDGTRLSIL.

This rearrangement joins TRBV19 to TRBJ1-2, with D maybe TRBD1 (6 bases). The CDR3 consists of 15 residues. The V gene lost 3 bases and the J gene lost 3 bases, with 14 bases spanning the gap. CDR1 LNHDA and CDR2 SQIVND come from the germline V gene (reference sequence). CDR3 region: CASSIPWGADYGYTF. The CDR3 DNA reads TGTGCCAGTAGTATCCCGTGGGGGGCGGACTATGGCTACACCTTC.

The chain uses TRBV30 and TRBJ2-1; 13 bases agree with TRBD2. The CDR3 loop spans 13 amino acids. Germline assignment: CDR1 GTSNPN and CDR2 SVGIG (reference sequence). The J segment lost 6 bases and the V segment lost 5 bases, leaving 1 base of the junction unmatched. The CDR3 DNA reads as TGTGCCTGGCGACTAGCGGGGGGCAATGAGCAGTTCTTC. Translated: CAWRLAGGNEQFF.

The rearrangement links TRBV20-1 to TRBJ1-1; no clear D gene. The CDR3 runs to 12 residues. Germline assignment: CDR1 DFQATT and CDR2 SNEGSKA (reference sequence). The ends were cut back, 3 bases at V and 1 base at J, with 6 bases in the middle. This CDR3 reads CSASSPNTEAFF. In DNA, the CDR3 is TGCAGTGCTAGTTCACCGAACACTGAAGCTTTCTTT.

The chain employs TRBV6-2 or TRBV6-3 and TRBJ2-3, with 10 bases that match TRBD2. V lost 2 bases to trimming and J lost 5 bases; unmatched junction nucleotides: 4. Germline loops: CDR1 MNHEY, CDR2 SVGEGT. CDR3 length: 15 amino acids. CDR3 loop: CASSYILAGRDTQYF. CDR3 coding DNA: TGTGCCAGCAGTTACATACTAGCGGGGCGAGATACGCAGTATTTT.

On this clone: Mismatch with germline at one junction end may stem from a read error. The chain uses TRBV6-4 and TRBJ2-7; D is possibly TRBD1 (6 bases). The CDR3 runs to 12 residues. Per the germline V gene, CDR1 is MRHNA and CDR2 is SNTAGT. CDR3: CASSDDGGPRRF. Here the CDR3 DNA reads TGTGCCAGCAGTGACGATGGGGGCCCTAGAAGATTC.

The chain joins TRBV28 to TRBJ2-7, with D possibly being TRBD2 (5 bases). V dropped 3 bases and J dropped 3 bases, with 9 bases sitting between them. Germline CDR1 is MDHEN and CDR2 is SYDVKM. CDR3 length: 13 amino acids. The CDR3 DNA reads TGTGCCAGCAGTTTGGTCGGGGTCTACGAGCAGTACTTC. This sequence encodes CASSLVGVYEQYF.

V is TRBV6-2 or TRBV6-3 and J is TRBJ1-5; 9 nucleotides line up with TRBD1. Germline CDR1 reads MNHEY; CDR2 reads SVGEGT. The CDR3 consists of 17 residues. The trim removed 6 bases at V and 3 bases at J, leaving 12 bases unmatched. Here the CDR3 reads CASSSRQGTGINQPQHF. DNA of the CDR3: TGTGCCAGCAGCTCAAGACAAGGGACAGGGATCAATCAGCCCCAGCATTTT.

This clone was observed once. The chain links TRBV11-3 to TRBJ2-2; 9 bases map to TRBD1. J was trimmed by 5 bases and V by 0 bases; bases with no gene match: 4. Germline assignment: CDR1 SGHNT and CDR2 YENEEA. The CDR3 spans 16 residues. The CDR3: CASSLETGGGTGELFF. The CDR3, as DNA: TGTGCCAGCAGCTTAGAAACAGGGGGCGGAACCGGGGAGCTGTTTTTT.

V is TRBV27 and J is TRBJ2-5, with D possibly being TRBD1 (6 bases). The CDR3 is 13 residues long. V was shortened by 5 bases and J by 2 bases, with 9 bases between the two germline ends. CDR1 MNHEY and CDR2 SMNVEV come from the germline V gene (reference sequence). CDR3 in DNA: TGTGCCAGCAGTCCCGACAGGCAAGAGACCCAGTACTTC. As protein: CASSPDRQETQYF.

The chain joins TRBV9 to TRBJ2-7; TRBD1 is a possible D gene (6 bases). From germline, CDR1 is SGDLS and CDR2 YYNGEE. V lost 3 bases and J lost 1, with 17 bases in between. The CDR3 covers 16 residues. The chain's CDR3 is CASSARDTKKSYEQYF. The DNA for the CDR3 is TGTGCCAGCAGCGCGAGGGACACTAAAAAATCCTACGAGCAGTACTTC. The full variable domain, completed using reference TRBV9 and TRBJ2-7, is DSGVTQTPKHLITATGQRVTLRCSPRSGDLSVYWYQQSLDQGLQFLIQYYNGEERAKGNILERFSAQQFPDLHSELNLSSLELGDSALYFCASSARDTKKSYEQYFGPGTRLTVT.

The V gene is TRBV18, the J gene TRBJ2-2; TRBD2 aligns across 7 bases. Per germline, CDR1 KGHSH and CDR2 LQKENI. Germline trimming cut 6 bases from V and 3 bases from J; bases unmatched to any gene: 10. The CDR3 extends over 16 amino acids. CDR3 residues: CASSPKGGLYTGELFF. The CDR3 DNA follows: TGTGCCAGCTCCCCGAAGGGAGGGCTGTACACCGGGGAGCTGTTTTTT.

V is TRBV6-2 or TRBV6-3 and J is TRBJ2-1, with D possibly TRBD2 on 6 matching bases. Between the trimmed V and J ends, which lost 4 bases and 0 bases, there was a span of 19 bases. The CDR3 is 18 amino acids. Germline lookup yields CDR1 MNHEY and CDR2 SVGEGT. The CDR3 loop reads CASSFDPGLLFSYNEQFF. The CDR3 region has the DNA TGTGCCAGCAGTTTCGACCCAGGACTACTCTTCTCCTACAATGAGCAGTTCTTC.

This sequence joins TRBV18 and TRBJ2-1, with TRBD1 as a possible D gene (5 bases). Germline loops: CDR1 KGHSH, CDR2 LQKENI. The CDR3 sequence is 13 residues long. V was pared by 3 bases and J by 6 bases, with 9 bases between. The CDR3 loop reads CASSPGQGNEQFF. As DNA, the CDR3 is TGTGCCAGCTCACCGGGGCAGGGCAATGAGCAGTTCTTC. Supplemented by reference TRBV18 and TRBJ2-1, the full variable domain reads NAGVMQNPRHLVRRRGQEARLRCSPMKGHSHVYWYRQLPEEGLKFMVYLQKENIIDESGMPKERFSAEFPKEGPSILRIQQVVRGDSAAYFCASSPGQGNEQFFGPGTRLTVL.

The genes are TRBV4-3 and TRBJ2-3; D tentatively fits TRBD1 or TRBD2 (5 bases each). Germline assignment: CDR1 LGHNA and CDR2 YSLEER. V lost 2 bases and J lost 4, with 22 bases in between. The CDR3 runs 18 residues. In DNA form, the CDR3 reads TGCGCCAGCAGCCAAAGGGCCCCCCCGGGGCCGGAGGCAGATACGCAGTATTTT. Its translation: CASSQRAPPGPEADTQYF.

The chain recombines TRBV14 with TRBJ2-3; TRBD1 matches at 7 bases. V trimming: 1 base; J trimming: 5 bases; junction bases outside the gene matches: 9. The CDR3 has 16 amino acids. Germline values: CDR1 SGHDN, CDR2 FVKESK. The CDR3: CASSQVGRGLEDTQYF. The DNA of the CDR3 is TGTGCCAGCAGCCAAGTTGGCAGGGGGTTGGAAGATACGCAGTATTTT.

The gene calls are TRBV23-1 and TRBJ1-2; the match to TRBD1 covers 12 bases. TRBV23-1 counts as an open reading frame of uncertain function. V dropped 4 bases and J dropped 4; count of bases not matched to a gene: 7. This CDR3 region has 16 residues. The CDR3 DNA reads TGCGCCAGCAGTCCGGCCGGGACAGGGGGCGCCTATGGCTACACCTTC. It specifies CASSPAGTGGAYGYTF.